This T cell receptor (beta chain) was recorded in a study of T cells in Graves' hyperthyroidism and ophthalmopathy. The CDR3 is made up of 16 amino acids. Germline values: CDR1 LNHNV, CDR2 YYDKDF (reference sequence). The junction had 7 bases not matched to a gene; V was cut back by 3 bases and J by 0 bases. Findings and limits, study-wide: The model identified upcoming ophthalmopathy a median approximately six months ahead of onset. Most thyroid-expanded clonotypes above 0.001 were also found in blood. From stable hyperthyroidism, ophthalmopathy was set apart by a 13 V-J model.

Using RNA transcripts as the source, TCR beta CDR3 regions were amplified. The HTBI primer set drove a first-round RT-PCR of the TCR CDR3. One entry per CDR3 protein results from TCRdb running MiXCR on the multiplex PCR reads. The sample records about 540,000 distinct CDR3 sequences, 40% to 55% being singletons. Comment on this clonotype: Its antigen is still unknown.

The chain uses TRBV15 and TRBJ1-2, with 7 nucleotides matching TRBD1. The clonotype was recovered from a woman younger than 30 with Graves' hyperthyroidism. Sequenced input: peripheral blood or thyroid tissue (not recorded which). The CDR3 region has the DNA TGTGCCACCAGCAGCGGCACAGGGGCGACTAACTATGGCTACACCTTC. It specifies CATSSGTGATNYGYTF.